This TCR beta chain was captured by sequencing in a study of glioma-infiltrating T cells after dendritic cell vaccination. Study summary: Glioblastoma patients came from Phase I and II dendritic cell vaccination trials. The vaccine used monocyte-derived dendritic cells pulsed overnight with autologous tumor lysate.

The CDR3 runs 14 residues. The V gene's germline CDR1 is MNHEY and CDR2 SVGAGI. Primers: 60 V beta forward and 13 J beta reverse. The method was immunoSEQ multiplex PCR; TCRdb's version includes in-frame clones alone and lacks a portion of them. This table holds over 90,000 clones, about 84% found once. All glioblastoma patients lacked an isocitrate dehydrogenase mutation. This clonotype originated in a human donor with glioblastoma. Specimen: blood, collected before dendritic cell vaccination. V gene TRBV6-5 combines with J gene TRBJ2-5, with D uncertain. The J call may be faulty, since TRBJ2-7 better matches the DNA end. CDR3 DNA: TGTGCCAGCAGAGCCCCGGGTGTGACCTACGAGCAGTACTTC. It encodes CASRAPGVTYEQYF.